This entry lists 12 T cell receptor beta chains sequenced from one sample in a study of spatial heterogeneity in lung cancer. Specified time point: sample taken at primary tumor resection. Whole RNA obtained from tumor, nontumor lung or frozen PBMC underwent sequencing without sorting. TCRdb re-derived calls from the 5' RACE reads in MiXCR, one entry per CDR3 protein. This sample has tens of thousands of distinct CDR3 sequences, with around 5.2% found just once. Sequences were derived from PBMCs, sampled at surgery. All receptors come from a male donor with early-stage non-small cell lung cancer.

This clonotype was counted at least ten times. The CDR3 is CASSYAPRRAQETQYF. Written as DNA, the CDR3 is TGTGCCAGCAGTTACGCCCCCCGTCGGGCCCAAGAGACCCAGTACTTC. The chain carries TRBV6-5 and TRBJ2-5, with no clear D. There are 16 residues in the CDR3. V lost 2 bases, J lost 1 base, and 14 bases lay in between. The germline CDR1 and CDR2 sequences are MNHEY and SVGAGI.

This clonotype appeared many times. CDR3 nucleotides: TGTGCCAGCAGCTCTACCCACAAGCAGTATTTT. Protein sequence: CASSSTHKQYF. V gene TRBV11-2 combines with J gene TRBJ2-3; D unclear. There are 11 residues in the CDR3. CDR1 SGHAT and CDR2 FQNNGV come from the germline V gene. Trimming cost V 4 bases and J 11 bases, with 10 bases left between them.

This clonotype was counted ten times or more. The chain has TRBV6-5 and TRBJ2-3; the D gene is possibly TRBD1 (6 bases). The germline V and J ends were trimmed by 6 bases and 3 bases, with 10 bases remaining between them. The germline V gene has CDR1 MNHEY and CDR2 SVGAGI. The CDR3 extends over 13 amino acids. For the CDR3, the DNA is TGTGCCAGCAGACTAACAGGGACAGATACGCAGTATTTT. This sequence encodes CASRLTGTDTQYF.

There are a few counts of this clonotype. The rearrangement uses TRBV12-3 or TRBV12-4 and TRBJ2-2; 8 nucleotides line up with TRBD2. The V and J ends lost 5 bases and 4 bases, in that order; junction bases with no gene match: 3. The CDR3 length is 14 residues. CDR3: CASSPSGRTGELFF. CDR3 nucleotide sequence: TGTGCCAGCAGTCCTAGCGGGCGCACCGGGGAGCTGTTTTTT.

The sample holds many counts of this clonotype. This chain's CDR3 is CASSYIDRDQETQYF. The CDR3 DNA sequence: TGTGCCAGCAGTTACATTGACAGGGATCAAGAGACCCAGTACTTC. The chain is built from TRBV6-2 or TRBV6-3 and TRBJ2-5; 7 positions agree with TRBD1. The junction had 5 bases not matched to a gene; V was cut back by 2 bases and J by 2 bases. Germline V CDR1 and CDR2: MNHEY, SVGEGT. This CDR3 comprises 15 residues.

This clonotype was counted only a few times. The rearrangement joins TRBV12-3 or TRBV12-4 to TRBJ2-5, with D unresolved. The CDR3 consists of 13 residues. Trimming pared 2 bases from V and 5 bases from J, leaving 9 bases between. The CDR3, as DNA: TGTGCCAGCAGTTTACGACTTCGGGAGACCCAGTACTTC. Translation: CASSLRLRETQYF.

This clonotype was recorded many times. V is TRBV7-2 and J is TRBJ2-1; D gene unclear. The germline V gene encodes CDR1 SGHTA and CDR2 FQGNSA. There are 11 residues in the CDR3. With 7 bases removed from V and 12 bases from J, the gap between germline ends came to 13 bases. As DNA, the CDR3 is TGTGCCAGCACCTACAACCGAGTGCAGTTCTTC. Translated, it gives CASTYNRVQFF.

The rearrangement joins TRBV6-2 or TRBV6-3 to TRBJ2-2; TRBD1 matches at 8 bases. Germline values: CDR1 MNHEY, CDR2 SVGEGT. V lost 5 bases to trimming and J lost 5 bases; unmatched junction nucleotides: 1. This CDR3 contains 13 residues. CDR3: CASSDRGTGELFF. The CDR3 DNA follows: TGTGCCAGCAGTGACAGGGGAACCGGGGAGCTGTTTTTT.

This clonotype was detected many times. The chain employs TRBV2 and TRBJ1-6, with D possibly TRBD1 on 6 matching bases. This CDR3 is built from 14 residues. V was pared by 6 bases and J by 14 bases, with 20 bases between. Germline V CDR1 and CDR2: SNHLY, FYNNEI. The CDR3 loop is CASSPGTSALTLHF. CDR3 in DNA: TGTGCCAGCAGCCCTGGGACATCAGCCCTCACCCTCCACTTT.

At least ten counts were recorded for this clonotype. The V and J genes are TRBV20-1 and TRBJ2-2; D remains ambiguous. This CDR3 contains 13 residues. Trimming removed 5 bases from V and 6 bases from J, with 13 bases in between. Looked up from germline, CDR1 is DFQATT and CDR2 is SNEGSKA (reference sequence). CDR3 nucleotides: TGCAGTGCTTCTCCGACAAGGGCCGGGGAGCTGTTTTTT. This translates into CSASPTRAGELFF.

This clonotype was seen repeatedly, ten times or more. V gene TRBV4-3 combines with J gene TRBJ2-5; 11 bases agree with TRBD2. The CDR3 loop spans 18 amino acids. Germline V gene sequence: CDR1 LGHNA, CDR2 YSLEER. With V trimmed by 0 bases and J by 3 bases, 9 bases remained unmatched. CDR3 in DNA: TGCGCCAGCAGCCAAGAAGTGGGGAAACTAGCGGGAGAAGAGACCCAGTACTTC. This gives the protein CASSQEVGKLAGEETQYF.

This clonotype occurred many times. The chain links TRBV19 to TRBJ2-1; D is perhaps TRBD1 (5 bases). The germline V gene has CDR1 LNHDA and CDR2 SQIVND (reference sequence). The germline V and J ends were trimmed by 3 bases and 5 bases, with 20 bases remaining between them. This CDR3 has 17 amino acids. The CDR3 region has the DNA TGTGCCAGTAGTATGAGGACAACCTTTGCGAGGAACAATGAGCAGTTCTTC. This sequence encodes CASSMRTTFARNNEQFF.